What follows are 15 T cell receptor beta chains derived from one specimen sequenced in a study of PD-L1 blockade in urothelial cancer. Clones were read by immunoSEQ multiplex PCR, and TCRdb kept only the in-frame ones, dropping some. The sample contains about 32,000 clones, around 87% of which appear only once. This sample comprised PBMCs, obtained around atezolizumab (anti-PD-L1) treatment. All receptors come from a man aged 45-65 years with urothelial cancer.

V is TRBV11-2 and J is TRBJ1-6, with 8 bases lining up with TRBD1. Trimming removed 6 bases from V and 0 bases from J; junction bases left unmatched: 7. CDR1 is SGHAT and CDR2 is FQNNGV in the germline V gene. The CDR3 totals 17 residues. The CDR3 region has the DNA TGTGCCAGCAGGTCTCTACAGGGGGGCTCCTATAATTCACCCCTCCACTTT. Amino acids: CASRSLQGGSYNSPLHF.

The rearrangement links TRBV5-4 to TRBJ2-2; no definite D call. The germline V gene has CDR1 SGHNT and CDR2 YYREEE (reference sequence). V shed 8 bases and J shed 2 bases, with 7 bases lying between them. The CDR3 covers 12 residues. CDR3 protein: CASVGNTGELFF. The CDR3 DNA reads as TGTGCCAGTGTGGGCAACACCGGGGAGCTGTTTTTT.

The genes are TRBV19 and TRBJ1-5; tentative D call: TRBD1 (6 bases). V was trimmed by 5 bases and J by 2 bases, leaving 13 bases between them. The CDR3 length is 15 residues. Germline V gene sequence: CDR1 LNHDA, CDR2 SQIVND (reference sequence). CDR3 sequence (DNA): TGTGCCAGTAGTTCCACAGGGTCGCGCAATCAGCCCCAGCATTTT. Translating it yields CASSSTGSRNQPQHF.

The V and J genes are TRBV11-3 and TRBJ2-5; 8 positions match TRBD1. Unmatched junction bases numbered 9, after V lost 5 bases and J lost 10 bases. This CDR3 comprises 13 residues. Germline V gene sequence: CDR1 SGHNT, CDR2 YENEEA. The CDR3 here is CASSTGQGEDQYF. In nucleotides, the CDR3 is TGTGCCAGCAGCACCGGACAGGGAGAGGACCAGTACTTC.

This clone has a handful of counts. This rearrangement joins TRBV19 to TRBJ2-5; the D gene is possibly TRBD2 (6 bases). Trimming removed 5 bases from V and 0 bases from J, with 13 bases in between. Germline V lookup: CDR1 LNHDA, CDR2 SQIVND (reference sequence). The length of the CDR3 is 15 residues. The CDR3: CASSPIGTYQETQYF. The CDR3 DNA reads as TGTGCCAGTAGTCCCATTGGGACTTACCAAGAGACCCAGTACTTC.

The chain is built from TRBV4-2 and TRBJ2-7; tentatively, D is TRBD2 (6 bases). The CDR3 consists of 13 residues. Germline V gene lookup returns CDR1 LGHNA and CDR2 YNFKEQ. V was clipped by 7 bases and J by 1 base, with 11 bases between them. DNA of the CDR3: TGTGCCAGCAACGGGGGAGGATCCTACGAGCAGTACTTC. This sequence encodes CASNGGGSYEQYF.

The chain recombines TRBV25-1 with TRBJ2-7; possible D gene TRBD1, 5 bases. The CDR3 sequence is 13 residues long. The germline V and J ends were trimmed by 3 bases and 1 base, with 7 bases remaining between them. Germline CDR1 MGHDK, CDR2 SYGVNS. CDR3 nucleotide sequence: TGTGCCAGCAGTGAGAAGGGGTCCTACGAGCAGTACTTC. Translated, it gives CASSEKGSYEQYF.

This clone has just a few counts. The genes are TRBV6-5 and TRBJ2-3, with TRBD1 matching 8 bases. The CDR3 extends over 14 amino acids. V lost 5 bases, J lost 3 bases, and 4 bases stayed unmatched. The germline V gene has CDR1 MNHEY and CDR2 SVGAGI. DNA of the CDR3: TGTGCCAGCAGTACACAGGGGGAAACAGATACGCAGTATTTT. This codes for CASSTQGETDTQYF.

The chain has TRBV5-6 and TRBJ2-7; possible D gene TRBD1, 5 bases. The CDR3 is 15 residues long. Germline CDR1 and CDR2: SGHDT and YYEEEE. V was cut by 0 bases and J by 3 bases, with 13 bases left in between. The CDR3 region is CASSLELNRNYEQYF. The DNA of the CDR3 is TGTGCCAGCAGCTTGGAGTTAAACAGGAACTACGAGCAGTACTTC. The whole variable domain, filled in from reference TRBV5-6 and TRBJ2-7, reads DAGVTQSPTHLIKTRGQQVTLRCSPKSGHDTVSWYQQALGQGPQFIFQYYEEEERQRGNFPDRFSGHQFPNYSSELNVNALLLGDSALYLCASSLELNRNYEQYFGPGTRLTVT.

The CDR3 reads CASSSGNIETQYF. The CDR3, as DNA: TGTGCCAGCAGCTCAGGGAATATCGAGACCCAGTACTTC. J is TRBJ2-5 and V is TRBV7-3; a weak D match, TRBD1 (5 bases). The CDR3 consists of 13 residues. Germline CDR1 reads SGHTA; CDR2 reads FQGTGA. V was clipped by 4 bases and J by 5 bases, with 11 bases between them.

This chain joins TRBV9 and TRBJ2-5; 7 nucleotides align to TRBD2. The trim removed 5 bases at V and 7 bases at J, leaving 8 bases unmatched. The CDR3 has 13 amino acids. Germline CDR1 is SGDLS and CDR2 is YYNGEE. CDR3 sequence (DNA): TGTGCCAGCAGAGCGGGATCCGGGGGGACCCAGTACTTC. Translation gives CASRAGSGGTQYF. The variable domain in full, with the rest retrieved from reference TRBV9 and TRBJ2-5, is DSGVTQTPKHLITATGQRVTLRCSPRSGDLSVYWYQQSLDQGLQFLIQYYNGEERAKGNILERFSAQQFPDLHSELNLSSLELGDSALYFCASRAGSGGTQYFGPGTRLLVL.

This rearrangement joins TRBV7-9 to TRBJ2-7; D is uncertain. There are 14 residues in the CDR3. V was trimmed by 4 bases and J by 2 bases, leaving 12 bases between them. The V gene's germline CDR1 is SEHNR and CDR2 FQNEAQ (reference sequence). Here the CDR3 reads CASSSKPNPYEQYF. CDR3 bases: TGTGCCAGCAGCTCGAAGCCGAACCCCTACGAGCAGTACTTC.

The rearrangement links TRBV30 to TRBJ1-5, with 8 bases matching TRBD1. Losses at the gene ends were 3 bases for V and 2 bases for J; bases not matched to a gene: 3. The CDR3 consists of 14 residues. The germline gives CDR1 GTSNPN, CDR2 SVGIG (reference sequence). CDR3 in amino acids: CAWSQDRGNQPQHF. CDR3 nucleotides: TGTGCCTGGAGCCAGGACAGGGGCAATCAGCCCCAGCATTTT.

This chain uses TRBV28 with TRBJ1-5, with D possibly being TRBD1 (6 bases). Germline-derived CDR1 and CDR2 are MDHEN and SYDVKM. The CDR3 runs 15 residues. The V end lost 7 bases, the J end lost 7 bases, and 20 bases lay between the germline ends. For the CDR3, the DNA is TGTGCCAGCACTAATCCGGGGAGGGGGGGCCAGCCCCAGCATTTT. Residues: CASTNPGRGGQPQHF.

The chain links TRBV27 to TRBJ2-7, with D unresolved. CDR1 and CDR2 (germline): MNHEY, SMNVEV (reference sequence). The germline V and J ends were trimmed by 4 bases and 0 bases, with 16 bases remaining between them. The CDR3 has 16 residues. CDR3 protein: CASSSPRSSGSYEQYF. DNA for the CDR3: TGTGCCAGCAGTTCCCCCCGATCGTCCGGCTCCTACGAGCAGTACTTC.